This T cell receptor (beta chain) stems from a study of Ad26.COV2.S vaccination and SARS-CoV-2 variants. The table came from immunoSEQ multiplex PCR; TCRdb's copy has only in-frame clones and leaves some out. Among about 350,000 clones listed, approximately 90% were seen once. In germline, CDR1 is MGHDK, CDR2 SYGVNS. This CDR3 comprises 15 residues. Trimming cost V 4 bases and J 4 bases; bases outside gene matches: 4. Treatment denoted: some 20 received Ad26.COV2.S at low or high dose, single or two shots; roughly 5 received placebo; per-sample allocation not given. Sample collection was performed on day 63 after the first vaccine or placebo injection.

This chain joins TRBV25-1 and TRBJ2-1; 10 bases align to TRBD1. Source: peripheral blood, taken in a trial of Ad26.COV2.S vaccine versus placebo. The receptor was isolated from a person aged 18-60 years who received the Ad26.COV2.S COVID-19 vaccine or a placebo. CDR3 DNA: TGTGCCAGCAGTGCCCCGGGACAGGGGTACAATGAGCAGTTCTTC. Amino acids: CASSAPGQGYNEQFF.